What follows is one TCR beta chain and its context. Its specificity is not known. These data are taken from a study of cytomegalovirus exposure and HLA in healthy donors. Study-wide results and caveats: After further analysis at a later stage, some 15,000 TCR beta sequences were associated with HLA alleles at 0.05 false discovery rate.

V trimming: 5 bases; J trimming: 6 bases; junction bases outside the gene matches: 7. Germline CDR1 SGHAT, CDR2 FQNNGV. The length of the CDR3 is 14 residues. The primer mix had 60 Vbeta and 13 Jbeta primers. The repertoire was sequenced with immunoSEQ multiplex PCR; TCRdb's copy has only in-frame clones and lacks some. The sample yields 170,000 or so clones, 60% to 80% seen once. This receptor was taken from a woman aged 45-59 years in good health and CMV-seropositive. The sequenced sample was PBMCs. The chain combines TRBV11-2 with TRBJ2-1, with TRBD1 matching over 7 bases. The CDR3 sequence: CASSVNRGVNEQFF. CDR3 nucleotide sequence: TGTGCCAGCAGCGTGAACAGGGGCGTCAATGAGCAGTTCTTC.